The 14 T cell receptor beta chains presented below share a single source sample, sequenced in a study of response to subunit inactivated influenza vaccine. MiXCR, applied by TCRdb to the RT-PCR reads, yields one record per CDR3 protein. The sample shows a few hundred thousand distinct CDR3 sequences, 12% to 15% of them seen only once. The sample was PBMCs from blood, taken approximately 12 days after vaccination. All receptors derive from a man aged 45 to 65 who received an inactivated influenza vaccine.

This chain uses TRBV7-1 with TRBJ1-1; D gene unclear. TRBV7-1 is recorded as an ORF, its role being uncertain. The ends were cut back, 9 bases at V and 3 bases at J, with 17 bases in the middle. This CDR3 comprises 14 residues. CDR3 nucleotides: TGTGCCAGGGGCCCCGGGCTGGTCTACACTGAAGCTTTCTTT. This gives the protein CARGPGLVYTEAFF.

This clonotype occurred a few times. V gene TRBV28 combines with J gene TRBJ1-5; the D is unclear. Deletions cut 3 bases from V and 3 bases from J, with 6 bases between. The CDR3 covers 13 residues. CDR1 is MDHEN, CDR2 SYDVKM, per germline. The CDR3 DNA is TGTGCCAGCAGTTTTACTCTCAATCAGCCCCAGCATTTT. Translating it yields CASSFTLNQPQHF.

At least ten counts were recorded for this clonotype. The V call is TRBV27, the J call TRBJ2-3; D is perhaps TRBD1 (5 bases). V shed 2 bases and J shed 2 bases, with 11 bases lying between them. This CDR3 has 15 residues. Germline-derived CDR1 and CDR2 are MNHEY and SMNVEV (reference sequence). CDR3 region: CASSLQGSFTDTQYF. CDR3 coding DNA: TGTGCCAGCAGTTTACAGGGAAGTTTCACAGATACGCAGTATTTT.

The CDR3 bases are TGTGCCTGGAAGGGTGGAAGTTCACCCCTCCACTTT. Translating it yields CAWKGGSSPLHF. The V and J genes are TRBV28 and TRBJ1-6, with no clear D. In germline, CDR1 is MDHEN, CDR2 SYDVKM. Between the trimmed V and J ends, which lost 11 bases and 9 bases, there was a span of 14 bases. The CDR3 extends over 12 amino acids.

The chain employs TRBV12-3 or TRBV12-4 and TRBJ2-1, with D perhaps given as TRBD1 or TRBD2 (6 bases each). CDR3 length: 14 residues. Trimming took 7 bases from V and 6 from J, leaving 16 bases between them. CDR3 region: CASTLRGRRNEQFF. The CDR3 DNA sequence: TGTGCCAGCACCCTACGGGGGCGCCGCAATGAGCAGTTCTTC.

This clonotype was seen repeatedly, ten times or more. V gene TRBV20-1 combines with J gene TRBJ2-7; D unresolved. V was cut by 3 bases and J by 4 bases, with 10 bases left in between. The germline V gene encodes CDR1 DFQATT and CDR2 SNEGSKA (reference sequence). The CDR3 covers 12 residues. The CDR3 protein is CSAREGPYEQYF. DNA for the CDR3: TGCAGTGCTAGGGAAGGCCCGTACGAGCAGTACTTC.

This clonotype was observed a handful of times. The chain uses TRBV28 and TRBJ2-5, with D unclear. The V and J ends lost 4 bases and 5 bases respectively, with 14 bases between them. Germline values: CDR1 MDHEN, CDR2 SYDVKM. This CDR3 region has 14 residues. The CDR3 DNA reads TGTGCCAGCAGTTCCATGGGTCCGCCCGAGACCCAGTACTTC. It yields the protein CASSSMGPPETQYF.

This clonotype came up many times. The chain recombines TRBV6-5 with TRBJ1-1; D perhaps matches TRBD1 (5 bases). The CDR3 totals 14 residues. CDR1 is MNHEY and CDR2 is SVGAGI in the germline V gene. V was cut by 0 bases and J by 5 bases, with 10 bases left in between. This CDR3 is CASSYSGVGTEAFF. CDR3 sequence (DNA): TGTGCCAGCAGTTACTCGGGGGTCGGGACTGAAGCTTTCTTT.

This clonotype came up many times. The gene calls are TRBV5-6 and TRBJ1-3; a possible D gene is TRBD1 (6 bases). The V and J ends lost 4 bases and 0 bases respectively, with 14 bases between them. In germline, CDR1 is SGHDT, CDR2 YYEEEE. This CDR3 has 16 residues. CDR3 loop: CASSGLTGISGNTIYF. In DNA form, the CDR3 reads TGTGCCAGCAGCGGATTAACAGGGATCTCTGGAAACACCATATATTTT.

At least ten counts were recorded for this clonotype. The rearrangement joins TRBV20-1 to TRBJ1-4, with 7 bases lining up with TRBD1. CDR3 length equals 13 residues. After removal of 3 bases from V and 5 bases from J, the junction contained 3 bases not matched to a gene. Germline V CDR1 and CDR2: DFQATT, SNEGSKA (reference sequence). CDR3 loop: CSASRGGNEKLFF. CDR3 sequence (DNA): TGCAGTGCTAGCAGGGGGGGGAATGAAAAACTGTTTTTT.

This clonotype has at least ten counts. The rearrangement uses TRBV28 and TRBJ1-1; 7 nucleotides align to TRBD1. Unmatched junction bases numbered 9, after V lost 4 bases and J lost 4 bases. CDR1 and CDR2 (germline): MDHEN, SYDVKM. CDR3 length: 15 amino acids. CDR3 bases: TGTGCCAGCAGTTCCCTCGACAGGGTGGGCACTGAAGCTTTCTTT. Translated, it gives CASSSLDRVGTEAFF.

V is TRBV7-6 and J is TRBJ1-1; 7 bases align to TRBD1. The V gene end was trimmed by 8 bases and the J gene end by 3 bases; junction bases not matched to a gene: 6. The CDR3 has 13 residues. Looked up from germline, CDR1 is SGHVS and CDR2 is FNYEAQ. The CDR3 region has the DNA TGTGCCAGCGGCCGGGACAGTGACACTGAAGCTTTCTTT. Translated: CASGRDSDTEAFF.

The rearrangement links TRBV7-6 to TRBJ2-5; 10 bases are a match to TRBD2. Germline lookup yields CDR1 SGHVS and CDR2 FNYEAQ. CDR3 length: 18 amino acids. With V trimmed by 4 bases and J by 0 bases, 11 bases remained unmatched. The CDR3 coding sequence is TGTGCCAGCAGCTACGGTGCGGTAGCGGGAGGTAACCAAGAGACCCAGTACTTC. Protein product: CASSYGAVAGGNQETQYF. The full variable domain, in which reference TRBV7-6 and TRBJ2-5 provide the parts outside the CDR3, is GAGVSQSPRYKVTKRGQDVALRCDPISGHVSLYWYRQALGQGPEFLTYFNYEAQQDKSGLPNDRFSAERPEGSISTLTIQRTEQRDSAMYRCASSYGAVAGGNQETQYFGPGTRLLVL.

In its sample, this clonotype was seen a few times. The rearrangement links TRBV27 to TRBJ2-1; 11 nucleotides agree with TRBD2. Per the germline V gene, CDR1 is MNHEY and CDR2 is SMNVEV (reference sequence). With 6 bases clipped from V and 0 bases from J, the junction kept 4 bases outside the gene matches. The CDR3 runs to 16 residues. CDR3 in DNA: TGTGCCAGCAGAATAGCGGGAGGGAGCTCCTACAATGAGCAGTTCTTC. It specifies CASRIAGGSSYNEQFF.